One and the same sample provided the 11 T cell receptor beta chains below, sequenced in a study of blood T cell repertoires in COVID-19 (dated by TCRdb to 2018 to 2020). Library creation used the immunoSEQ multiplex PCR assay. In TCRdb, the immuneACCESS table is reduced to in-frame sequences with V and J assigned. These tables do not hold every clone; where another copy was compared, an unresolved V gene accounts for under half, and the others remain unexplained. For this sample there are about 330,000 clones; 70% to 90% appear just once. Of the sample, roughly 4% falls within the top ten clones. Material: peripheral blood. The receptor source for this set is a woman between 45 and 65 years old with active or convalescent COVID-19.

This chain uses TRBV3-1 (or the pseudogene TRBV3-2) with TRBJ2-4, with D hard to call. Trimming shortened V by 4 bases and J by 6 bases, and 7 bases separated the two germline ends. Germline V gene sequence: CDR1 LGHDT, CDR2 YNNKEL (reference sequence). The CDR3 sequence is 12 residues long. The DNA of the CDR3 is TGTGCCAGCAGCCCTTCGGGAAACATTCAGTACTTC. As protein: CASSPSGNIQYF.

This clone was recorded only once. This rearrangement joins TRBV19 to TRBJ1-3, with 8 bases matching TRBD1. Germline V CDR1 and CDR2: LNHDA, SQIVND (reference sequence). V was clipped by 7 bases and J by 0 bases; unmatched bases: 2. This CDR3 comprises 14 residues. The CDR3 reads CASNTGGSGNTIYF. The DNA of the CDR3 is TGTGCCAGTAATACAGGGGGCTCTGGAAACACCATATATTTT.

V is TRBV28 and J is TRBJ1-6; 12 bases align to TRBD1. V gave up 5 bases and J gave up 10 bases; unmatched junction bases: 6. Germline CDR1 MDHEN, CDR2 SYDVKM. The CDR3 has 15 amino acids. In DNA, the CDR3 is TGTGCCAGCAGTAAAGGGGACAGGGGGCTATCACCCCTCCACTTT. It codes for CASSKGDRGLSPLHF.

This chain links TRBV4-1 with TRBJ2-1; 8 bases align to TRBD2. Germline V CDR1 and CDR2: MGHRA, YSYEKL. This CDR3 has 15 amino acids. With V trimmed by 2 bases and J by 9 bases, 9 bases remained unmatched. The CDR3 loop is CASSQSPSGSPEQFF. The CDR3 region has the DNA TGCGCCAGCAGCCAATCTCCAAGCGGGAGCCCTGAGCAGTTCTTC.

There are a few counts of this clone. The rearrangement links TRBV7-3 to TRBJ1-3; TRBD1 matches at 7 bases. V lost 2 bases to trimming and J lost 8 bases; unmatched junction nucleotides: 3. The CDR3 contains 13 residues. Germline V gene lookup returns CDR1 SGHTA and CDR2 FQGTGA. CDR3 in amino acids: CASSLQQGHTIYF. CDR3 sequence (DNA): TGTGCCAGCAGCTTACAACAGGGGCACACCATATATTTT.

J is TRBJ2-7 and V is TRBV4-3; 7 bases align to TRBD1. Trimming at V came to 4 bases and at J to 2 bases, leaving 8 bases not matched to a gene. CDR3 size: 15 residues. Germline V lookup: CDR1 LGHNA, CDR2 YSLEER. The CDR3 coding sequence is TGCGCCAGCAGCCGAACGACAGGGTTAGCCTACGAGCAGTACTTC. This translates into CASSRTTGLAYEQYF.

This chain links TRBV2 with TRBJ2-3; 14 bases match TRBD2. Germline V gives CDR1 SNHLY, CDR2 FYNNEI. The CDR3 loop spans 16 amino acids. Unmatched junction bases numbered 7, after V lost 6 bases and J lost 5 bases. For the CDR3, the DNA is TGTGCCAGCAGGGCCGGGACTAGCGGGGGCGGAGATACGCAGTATTTT. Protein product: CASRAGTSGGGDTQYF.

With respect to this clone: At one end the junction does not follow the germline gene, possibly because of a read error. This CDR3 reads CASSLTPNRDRDIVGELFF. In DNA form, the CDR3 reads TGTGCTAGCAGCTTAACCCCCAATCGGGACAGGGATATTGTCGGGGAGCTGTTTTTT. The V gene is TRBV7-7, the J gene TRBJ2-2, with 9 bases identical to TRBD1. The CDR3 extends over 19 amino acids. The germline V gene encodes CDR1 SSHAT and CDR2 FNYEAQ (reference sequence).

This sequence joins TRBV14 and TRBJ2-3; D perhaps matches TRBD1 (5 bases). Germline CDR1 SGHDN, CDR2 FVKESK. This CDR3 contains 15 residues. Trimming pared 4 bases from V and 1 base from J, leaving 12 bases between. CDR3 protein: CASSPQGYRTDTQYF. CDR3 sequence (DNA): TGTGCCAGCAGCCCCCAGGGATACCGCACAGATACGCAGTATTTT.

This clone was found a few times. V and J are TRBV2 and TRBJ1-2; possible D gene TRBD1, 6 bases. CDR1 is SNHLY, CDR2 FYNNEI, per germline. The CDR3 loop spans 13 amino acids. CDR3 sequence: CVGRGAANYGYTF. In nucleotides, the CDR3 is TGTGTGGGCAGGGGCGCAGCTAACTATGGCTACACCTTC.

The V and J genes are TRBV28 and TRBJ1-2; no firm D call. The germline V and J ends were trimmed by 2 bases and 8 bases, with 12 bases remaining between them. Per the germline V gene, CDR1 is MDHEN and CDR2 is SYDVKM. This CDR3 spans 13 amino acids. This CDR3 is CASSLRGGPGYTF. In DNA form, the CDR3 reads TGTGCCAGCAGTTTAAGAGGAGGACCCGGCTACACCTTC.